This TCR beta chain was sequenced during a study of response to subunit inactivated influenza vaccine. General study points: The study's authors posited that every seasonal influenza vaccination enlists few new T cells.

This clonotype occurred many times. Its antigen remains unidentified. V was pared by 5 bases and J by 3 bases, with 2 bases of the junction left unmatched. The CDR3 loop spans 13 amino acids. TCRdb re-derived calls from the RT-PCR reads in MiXCR, one entry per CDR3 protein. Of about 520,000 distinct CDR3 sequences listed, roughly 25% are singletons. The sequence derives from a man aged 45-65 years who received an inactivated influenza vaccine. The sample here was CD4+ T cells sorted from PBMCs, taken 5 days after vaccination. The chain uses TRBV12-3 or TRBV12-4 and TRBJ1-2; TRBD1 matches 8 bases. The CDR3 coding sequence is TGTGCCAGCAGTCTGACAGGGGACTATGGCTACACCTTC. This sequence encodes CASSLTGDYGYTF.